A single T cell receptor beta chain is shown here with its context. The data were taken from a study of PD-L1 blockade in urothelial cancer. About the study: T cells were recovered from blood samples at a median of 141,255.

Only in-frame clones appear in the TCRdb table, and some are missing; sequencing was by immunoSEQ multiplex PCR. This sample yields 38,000 or so clones, of which around 88% are seen a single time; 15% to 20% belongs to the top ten. All patients handed over anywhere from 1 to 8 samples, pretreatment and on-treatment. The CDR3 runs 15 residues. The germline CDR1 and CDR2 sequences are MNHEY and SVGAGI. Trimming took off 2 bases at V and 2 bases at J, with 13 bases between the two ends. The sample was PBMCs, taken around atezolizumab (anti-PD-L1) treatment. The sequence derives from a man between 60 and 70 years old with urothelial cancer. The V and J genes are TRBV6-5 and TRBJ2-7; D is unclear. The CDR3 DNA reads TGTGCCAGCAGTTACGACACAGAAGGCCCCTACGAGCAGTACTTC. As protein: CASSYDTEGPYEQYF.